Listed here is a single T cell receptor beta chain. The antigen is not known. The source of the sample is a study of T cell repertoires in cytomegalovirus infection. Looking at the study overall: Based on public TCR beta signatures, there were indications of CMV infection and of a matching HLA type.

Regarding the study as a whole: Adding up the frequency of public TCR beta families identified people who carried CMV plus the relevant HLA. Ex vivo responses were dominated by HLA-C-restricted CMV-specific TCR beta clonotypes.

MiXCR was run by TCRdb on the reads, yielding one entry per CDR3 protein. The table shows over 90,000 distinct CDR3 sequences, with 16% occurring only once. CDR1 is MNHNS and CDR2 is SASEGT in the germline V gene. The V gene end was trimmed by 7 bases and the J gene end by 3 bases; junction bases not matched to a gene: 8. This CDR3 has 15 amino acids. This receptor was obtained from a human donor in good health (CMV status not recorded). Some clones in this sample may be carry-over from other donors' samples. The sequencing input was PBMCs. V and J are TRBV6-1 and TRBJ2-2, with 7 bases lining up with TRBD2. For the CDR3, the DNA is TGTGCCAGCACTCTGGGAGCGGGGTACACCGGGGAGCTGTTTTTT. As protein: CASTLGAGYTGELFF.